This is a list of T cell receptor beta chains from one sample in a study of beta chain features in type 1 diabetes. Assay: immunoSEQ multiplex PCR; the TCRdb copy retains only in-frame clones and omits some. Found here are around 250,000 clones, over 12% of them singletons; the top ten hold more than 0.02%. Sequencing used naive CD4+ T cells from blood. The receptors stem from a woman in her thirties or forties in good health. Each CDR3 is given with its conserved first and last residue. A D gene is named only where the DNA matches it firmly. Clone size is shown for a subset of rows, as once, few, many or a class of expanded clone.

V gene: TRBV5-4; J gene: TRBJ1-1; clone size: few; D gene: NA; CDR3 protein: CASRWYQGTEAFF; CDR3 DNA: TGTGCCAGCAGATGGTACCAGGGCACTGAAGCTTTCTTT
V gene: TRBV7-2; J gene: TRBJ1-1; clone size: NA; D gene: NA; CDR3 protein: CASSNTGNTEAFF; CDR3 DNA: TGTGCCAGCAGTAATACAGGGAACACTGAAGCTTTCTTT
V gene: TRBV5-6; J gene: TRBJ2-7; clone size: NA; D gene: TRBD1; CDR3 protein: CASSPDGTGSYEQYF; CDR3 DNA: TGTGCCAGCAGCCCCGACGGGACAGGTTCCTACGAGCAGTACTTC
V gene: TRBV19; J gene: TRBJ2-5; clone size: NA; D gene: NA; CDR3 protein: CASSIVGVSETQYF; CDR3 DNA: TGTGCCAGCTCTATAGTCGGGGTCTCGGAGACCCAGTACTTC
V gene: TRBV18; J gene: TRBJ1-2; clone size: NA; D gene: NA; CDR3 protein: CASSPDSDYGYTF; CDR3 DNA: TGTGCCAGCTCACCGGACAGCGACTATGGCTACACCTTC
V gene: TRBV9; J gene: TRBJ1-6; clone size: NA; D gene: NA; CDR3 protein: CASSVAGPGNSPLHF; CDR3 DNA: TGTGCCAGCAGCGTAGCTGGGCCTGGGAATTCACCCCTCCACTTT
V gene: TRBV7-9; J gene: TRBJ2-5; clone size: few; D gene: NA; CDR3 protein: CASSLDAAETQYF; CDR3 DNA: TGTGCCAGCAGCTTAGATGCCGCGGAGACCCAGTACTTC
V gene: TRBV12-5; J gene: TRBJ1-5; clone size: NA; D gene: NA; CDR3 protein: CASGSGGLPQHF; CDR3 DNA: TGTGCTAGTGGCTCGGGGGGGTTGCCCCAGCATTTT
V gene: TRBV19; J gene: TRBJ2-5; clone size: few; D gene: NA; CDR3 protein: CASSPGGRGETQYF; CDR3 DNA: TGTGCCAGTAGCCCCGGGGGGCGGGGAGAGACCCAGTACTTC
V gene: TRBV19; J gene: TRBJ2-7; clone size: few; D gene: TRBD1; CDR3 protein: CASTMRGTGDLYEQYF; CDR3 DNA: TGTGCCAGTACCATGCGAGGGACAGGGGATCTCTACGAGCAGTACTTC
V gene: TRBV5-1; J gene: TRBJ2-7; clone size: NA; D gene: TRBD2; CDR3 protein: CASSQTSGGFYEQYF; CDR3 DNA: TGCGCCAGCAGCCAGACTAGCGGGGGGTTCTACGAGCAGTACTTC
V gene: TRBV7-2; J gene: TRBJ2-2; clone size: few; D gene: TRBD2; CDR3 protein: CASSFRAGYTGELFF; CDR3 DNA: TGTGCCAGCAGCTTCCGAGCGGGGTACACCGGGGAGCTGTTTTTT
V gene: TRBV6-1; J gene: TRBJ1-2; clone size: few; D gene: NA; CDR3 protein: CASNFKNYGYTF; CDR3 DNA: TGTGCCAGCAACTTCAAGAACTATGGCTACACCTTC
V gene: TRBV29-1; J gene: TRBJ2-3; clone size: NA; D gene: NA; CDR3 protein: CSVENSVVTDTQYF; CDR3 DNA: TGCAGCGTTGAAAATTCCGTCGTCACAGATACGCAGTATTTT
V gene: TRBV7-2; J gene: TRBJ2-7; clone size: few; D gene: NA; CDR3 protein: CASSSAAGSYEQYF; CDR3 DNA: TGTGCCAGCAGCTCGGCGGCCGGTTCCTACGAGCAGTACTTC
V gene: TRBV6-6; J gene: TRBJ1-4; clone size: NA; D gene: NA; CDR3 protein: CASSYSGPGGEKLFF; CDR3 DNA: TGTGCCAGCAGTTACTCAGGACCGGGAGGTGAAAAACTGTTTTTT
V gene: TRBV19; J gene: TRBJ2-6; clone size: NA; D gene: TRBD1; CDR3 protein: CATQDRAGANVLTF; CDR3 DNA: TGTGCCACCCAGGACAGGGCTGGGGCCAACGTCCTGACTTTC
V gene: TRBV19; J gene: TRBJ2-5; clone size: few; D gene: TRBD2; CDR3 protein: CASSTAGGWQETQYF; CDR3 DNA: TGTGCCAGTAGTACGGCGGGGGGGTGGCAAGAGACCCAGTACTTC
V gene: TRBV6-1; J gene: TRBJ2-1; clone size: NA; D gene: NA; CDR3 protein: CASSERGNNEQFF; CDR3 DNA: TGTGCCAGCAGTGAACGGGGGAACAATGAGCAGTTCTTC
V gene: TRBV5-4; J gene: TRBJ1-2; clone size: once; D gene: TRBD1; CDR3 protein: CASSDSGGEGYTF; CDR3 DNA: TGTGCCAGCAGCGACTCAGGGGGCGAGGGCTACACCTTC
V gene: TRBV18; J gene: TRBJ2-2; clone size: NA; D gene: TRBD2; CDR3 protein: CASSPIRQAGVYHGELFF; CDR3 DNA: TGTGCCAGCTCACCAATACGACAAGCGGGGGTCTATCACGGGGAGCTGTTTTTT
V gene: TRBV7-2; J gene: TRBJ2-7; clone size: NA; D gene: TRBD1; CDR3 protein: CASSLGQGARYEQYF; CDR3 DNA: TGTGCCAGCAGCTTGGGGCAGGGGGCGCGGTACGAGCAGTACTTC
V gene: TRBV13; J gene: TRBJ2-1; clone size: few; D gene: TRBD2; CDR3 protein: CASSLASGGSPTNEQFF; CDR3 DNA: TGTGCCAGCAGCTTAGCTAGCGGGGGATCTCCAACCAATGAGCAGTTCTTC
V gene: TRBV9; J gene: TRBJ2-1; clone size: few; D gene: NA; CDR3 protein: CASSPREAGYNEQFF; CDR3 DNA: TGTGCCAGCAGCCCCCGCGAGGCGGGATACAATGAGCAGTTCTTC
V gene: TRBV6-6; J gene: TRBJ2-2; clone size: few; D gene: NA; CDR3 protein: CASSYLSTGELFF; CDR3 DNA: TGTGCCAGCAGTTACCTGAGCACCGGGGAGCTGTTTTTT
V gene: TRBV6-6; J gene: TRBJ2-5; clone size: few; D gene: NA; CDR3 protein: CASTYRAGQQETQYF; CDR3 DNA: TGTGCCAGCACTTACCGGGCAGGGCAGCAAGAGACCCAGTACTTC
V gene: TRBV28; J gene: TRBJ2-6; clone size: few; D gene: TRBD1; CDR3 protein: CASSADRGTWGANVLTF; CDR3 DNA: TGTGCCAGCAGCGCGGACAGGGGGACTTGGGGGGCCAACGTCCTGACTTTC
V gene: TRBV19; J gene: TRBJ2-5; clone size: NA; D gene: NA; CDR3 protein: CASSIRPTIQRAQETQYF; CDR3 DNA: TGTGCCAGTAGTATACGCCCAACGATCCAGCGGGCACAAGAGACCCAGTACTTC
V gene: TRBV6-6; J gene: TRBJ1-2; clone size: few; D gene: TRBD1; CDR3 protein: CASSYDEGATSHGYTF; CDR3 DNA: TGTGCCAGCAGTTACGACGAGGGGGCCACATCCCATGGCTACACCTTC
V gene: TRBV10-3; J gene: TRBJ2-3; clone size: NA; D gene: TRBD2; CDR3 protein: CAISVTGGGSTDTQYF; CDR3 DNA: TGTGCCATCAGTGTCACGGGCGGGGGGAGCACAGATACGCAGTATTTT
V gene: TRBV29-1; J gene: TRBJ2-5; clone size: few; D gene: TRBD1; CDR3 protein: CSVGGTYQGAGETQYF; CDR3 DNA: TGCAGCGTTGGGGGGACCTATCAGGGGGCAGGGGAGACCCAGTACTTC
V gene: TRBV6-6; J gene: TRBJ2-3; clone size: NA; D gene: NA; CDR3 protein: CASSPSDSRADTQYF; CDR3 DNA: TGTGCCAGCAGCCCATCGGACTCAAGAGCCGATACGCAGTATTTT
V gene: TRBV4-1; J gene: TRBJ2-7; clone size: NA; D gene: NA; CDR3 protein: CASSPPGRDSEQYF; CDR3 DNA: TGCGCCAGCAGCCCACCAGGCCGGGACTCCGAGCAGTACTTC
V gene: TRBV5-6; J gene: TRBJ2-7; clone size: many; D gene: NA; CDR3 protein: CASSLAGGNHAYEQYF; CDR3 DNA: TGTGCCAGCAGCTTGGCCGGGGGAAACCACGCTTACGAGCAGTACTTC
V gene: TRBV19; J gene: TRBJ1-2; clone size: NA; D gene: NA; CDR3 protein: CASTSGLEGHYGYTF; CDR3 DNA: NA